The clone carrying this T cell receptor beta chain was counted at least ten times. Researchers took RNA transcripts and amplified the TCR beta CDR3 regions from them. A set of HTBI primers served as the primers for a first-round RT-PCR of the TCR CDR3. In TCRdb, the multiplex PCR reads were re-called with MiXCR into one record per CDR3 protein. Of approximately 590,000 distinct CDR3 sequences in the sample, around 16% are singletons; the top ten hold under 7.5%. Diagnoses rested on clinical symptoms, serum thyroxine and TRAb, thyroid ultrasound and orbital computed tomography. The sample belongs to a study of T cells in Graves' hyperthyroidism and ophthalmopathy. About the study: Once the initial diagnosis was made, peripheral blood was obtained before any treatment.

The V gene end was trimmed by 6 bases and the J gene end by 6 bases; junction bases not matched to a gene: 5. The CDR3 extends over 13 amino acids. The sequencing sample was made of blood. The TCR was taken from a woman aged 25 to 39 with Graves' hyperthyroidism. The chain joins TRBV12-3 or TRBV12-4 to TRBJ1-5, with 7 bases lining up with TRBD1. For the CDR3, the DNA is TGTGCCAGCAGCCGCGACAGGGCTCAGCCCCAGCATTTT. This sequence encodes CASSRDRAQPQHF.